The 2 T cell receptor beta chains in this list originate from one sample, sequenced in a study of T-cell reconstitution after alpha-beta-depleted transplantation in children. It was with unique molecular identifiers that the TCRbeta library was prepared. TCRdb reanalysed the PCR reads using MiXCR and keeps one entry per CDR3 protein. The profile shows hundreds of thousands of distinct CDR3 sequences, 15% to 20% of them singletons. Sequenced here: PBMCs from the stem cell graft donor, sampled from the stem cell graft. These receptors originate from a human donor who donated a stem cell graft to a child with acute lymphoblastic leukemia.

This clonotype was picked up a small number of times. The chain couples TRBV27 to TRBJ2-7; 11 nucleotides agree with TRBD1. The CDR3 extends over 17 amino acids. The junction had 11 bases not matched to a gene; V was cut back by 5 bases and J by 2 bases. Germline lookup yields CDR1 MNHEY and CDR2 SMNVEV (reference sequence). CDR3 nucleotides: TGTGCCAGCAGTCCCCGGACAGGGGGCTACCAACCCTACGAGCAGTACTTC. Translated: CASSPRTGGYQPYEQYF.

The chain combines TRBV2 with TRBJ1-6; TRBD1 is a possible D gene (5 bases). The V and J ends lost 1 base and 7 bases respectively, with 8 bases between them. In germline, CDR1 is SNHLY, CDR2 FYNNEI. The CDR3 contains 14 residues. The DNA of the CDR3 is TGTGCCAGCAGTGAAGAGGGGAGCAATTCACCCCTCCACTTT. It specifies CASSEEGSNSPLHF. The whole variable domain, remainder taken from reference TRBV2 and TRBJ1-6, is EPEVTQTPSHQVTQMGQEVILRCVPISNHLYFYWYRQILGQKVEFLVSFYNNEISEKSEIFDDQFSVERPDGSNFTLKIRSTKLEDSAMYFCASSEEGSNSPLHFGNGTRLTVT.